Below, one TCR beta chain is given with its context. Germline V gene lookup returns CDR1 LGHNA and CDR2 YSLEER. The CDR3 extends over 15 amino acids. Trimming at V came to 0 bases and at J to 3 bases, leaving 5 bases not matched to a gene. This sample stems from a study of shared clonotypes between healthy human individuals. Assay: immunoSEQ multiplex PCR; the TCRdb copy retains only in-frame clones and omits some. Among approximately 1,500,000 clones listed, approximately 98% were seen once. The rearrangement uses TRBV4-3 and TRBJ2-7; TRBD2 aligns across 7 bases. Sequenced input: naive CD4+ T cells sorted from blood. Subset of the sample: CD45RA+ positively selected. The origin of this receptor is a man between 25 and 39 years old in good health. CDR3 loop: CASSQDRTRGYEQYF. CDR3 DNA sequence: TGCGCCAGCAGCCAAGATAGGACTAGGGGCTACGAGCAGTACTTC.